The entry below describes one TCR beta chain. The CDR3 is made up of 13 amino acids. CDR1 is SEHNR, CDR2 FQNEAQ, per germline (reference sequence). Trimming cost V 0 bases and J 1 base, with 1 base left between them. Measured with immunoSEQ multiplex PCR; TCRdb has only the in-frame clones, and not every one. The sample lists over 100,000 clones, over 80% seen once, with about 2.2% in the top ten. The source of the sample is a study of control samples from healthy donors and cancer patients. The receptor's source is a woman in her forties or fifties in good health. The sample taken for sequencing was blood. The J gene is TRBJ1-5, the V gene TRBV7-9; unclear D gene. The CDR3 region is CASSLASNQPQHF. In DNA, the CDR3 is TGTGCCAGCAGCTTAGCAAGCAATCAGCCCCAGCATTTT.